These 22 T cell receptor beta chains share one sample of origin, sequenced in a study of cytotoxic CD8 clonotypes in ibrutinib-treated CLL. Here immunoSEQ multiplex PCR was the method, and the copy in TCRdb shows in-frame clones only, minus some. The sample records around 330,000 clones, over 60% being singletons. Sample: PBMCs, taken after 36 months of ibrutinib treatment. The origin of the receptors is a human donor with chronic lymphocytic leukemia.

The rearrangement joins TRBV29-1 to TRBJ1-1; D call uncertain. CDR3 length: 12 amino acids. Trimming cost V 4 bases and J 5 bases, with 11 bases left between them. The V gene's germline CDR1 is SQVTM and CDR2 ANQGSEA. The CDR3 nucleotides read TGCAGCGTTGGGACGATGAGTACTGAAGCTTTCTTT. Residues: CSVGTMSTEAFF. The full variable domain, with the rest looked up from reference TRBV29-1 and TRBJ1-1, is SAVISQKPSRDICQRGTSLTIQCQVDSQVTMMFWYRQQPGQSLTLIATANQGSEATYESGFVIDKFPISRPNLTFSTLTVSNMSPEDSSIYLCSVGTMSTEAFFGQGTRLTVV.

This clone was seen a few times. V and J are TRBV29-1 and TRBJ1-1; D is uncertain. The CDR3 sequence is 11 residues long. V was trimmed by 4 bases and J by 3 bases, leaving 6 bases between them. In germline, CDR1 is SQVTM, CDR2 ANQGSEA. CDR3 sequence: CSVAGYTEAFF. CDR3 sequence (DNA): TGCAGCGTTGCCGGTTACACTGAAGCTTTCTTT.

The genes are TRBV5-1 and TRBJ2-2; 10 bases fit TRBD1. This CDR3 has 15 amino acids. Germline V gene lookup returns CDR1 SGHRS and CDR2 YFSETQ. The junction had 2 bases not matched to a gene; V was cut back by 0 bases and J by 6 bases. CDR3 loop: CASSLGDRGPGELFF. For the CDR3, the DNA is TGCGCCAGCAGCTTGGGGGACAGGGGACCCGGGGAGCTGTTTTTT. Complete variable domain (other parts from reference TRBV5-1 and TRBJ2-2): KAGVTQTPRYLIKTRGQQVTLSCSPISGHRSVSWYQQTPGQGLQFLFEYFSETQRNKGNFPGRFSGRQFSNSRSEMNVSTLELGDSALYLCASSLGDRGPGELFFGEGSRLTVL.

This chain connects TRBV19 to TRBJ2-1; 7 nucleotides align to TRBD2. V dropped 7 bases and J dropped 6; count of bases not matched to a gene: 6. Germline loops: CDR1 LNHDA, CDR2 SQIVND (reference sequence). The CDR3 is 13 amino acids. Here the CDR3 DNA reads TGTGCCAGTACCCCCCGCGGGAGCAATGAGCAGTTCTTC. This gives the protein CASTPRGSNEQFF.

The CDR3 nucleotides read TGTGCCAGCAGCCAAGTAACACCCTCCCGTTGGCAGTTCTTC. Translating it yields CASSQVTPSRWQFF. This rearrangement joins TRBV14 to TRBJ2-1; no reliable D call. The CDR3 runs 14 residues. Per the germline V gene, CDR1 is SGHDN and CDR2 is FVKESK. Trimming took off 1 base at V and 12 bases at J, with 16 bases between the two ends.

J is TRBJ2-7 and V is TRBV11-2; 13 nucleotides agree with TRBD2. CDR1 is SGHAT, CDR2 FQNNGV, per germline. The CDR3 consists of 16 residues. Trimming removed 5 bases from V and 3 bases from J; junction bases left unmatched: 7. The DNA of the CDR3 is TGTGCCAGCAGCCCTGAGGGACTAGCGGGAAACTACGAGCAGTACTTC. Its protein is CASSPEGLAGNYEQYF.

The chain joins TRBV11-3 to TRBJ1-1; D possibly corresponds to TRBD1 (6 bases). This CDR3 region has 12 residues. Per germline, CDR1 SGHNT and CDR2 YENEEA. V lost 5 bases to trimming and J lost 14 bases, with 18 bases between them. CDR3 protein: CASSNRDTTLFF. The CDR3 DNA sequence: TGTGCCAGCAGCAACCGGGACACCACGTTATTCTTT.

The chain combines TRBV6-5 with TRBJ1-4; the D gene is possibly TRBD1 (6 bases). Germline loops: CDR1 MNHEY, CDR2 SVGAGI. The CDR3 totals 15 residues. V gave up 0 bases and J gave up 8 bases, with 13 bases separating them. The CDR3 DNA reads TGTGCCAGCAGTTACTCAAGGGGGGGAAGGGAAAAACTGTTTTTT. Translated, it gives CASSYSRGGREKLFF.

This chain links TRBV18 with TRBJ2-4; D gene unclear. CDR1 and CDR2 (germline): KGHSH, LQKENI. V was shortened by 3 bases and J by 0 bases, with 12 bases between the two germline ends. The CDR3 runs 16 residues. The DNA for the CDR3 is TGTGCCAGCTCACCGGGGTACTATGTAGCCAAAAACATTCAGTACTTC. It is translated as CASSPGYYVAKNIQYF. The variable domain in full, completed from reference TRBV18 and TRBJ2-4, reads NAGVMQNPRHLVRRRGQEARLRCSPMKGHSHVYWYRQLPEEGLKFMVYLQKENIIDESGMPKERFSAEFPKEGPSILRIQQVVRGDSAAYFCASSPGYYVAKNIQYFGAGTRLSVL.

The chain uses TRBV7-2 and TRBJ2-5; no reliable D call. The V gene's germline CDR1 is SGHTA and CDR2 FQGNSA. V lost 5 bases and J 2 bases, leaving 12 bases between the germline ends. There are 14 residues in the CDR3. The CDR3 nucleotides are TGTGCCAGCAGCCAACACGTGCAGCAAGAGACCCAGTACTTC. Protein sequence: CASSQHVQQETQYF.

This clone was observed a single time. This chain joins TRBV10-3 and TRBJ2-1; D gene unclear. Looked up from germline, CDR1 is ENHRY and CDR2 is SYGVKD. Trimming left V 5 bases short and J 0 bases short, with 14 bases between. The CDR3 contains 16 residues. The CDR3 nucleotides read TGTGCCATCAGTCACGTATACCATGTCTCCTACAATGAGCAGTTCTTC. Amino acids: CAISHVYHVSYNEQFF.

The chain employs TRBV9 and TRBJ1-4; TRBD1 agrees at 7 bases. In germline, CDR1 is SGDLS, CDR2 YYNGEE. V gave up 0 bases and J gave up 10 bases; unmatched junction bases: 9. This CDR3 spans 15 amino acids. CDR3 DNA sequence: TGTGCCAGCAGCGTAGCCAACAGGGGAGAGGGAAAACTGTTTTTT. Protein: CASSVANRGEGKLFF.

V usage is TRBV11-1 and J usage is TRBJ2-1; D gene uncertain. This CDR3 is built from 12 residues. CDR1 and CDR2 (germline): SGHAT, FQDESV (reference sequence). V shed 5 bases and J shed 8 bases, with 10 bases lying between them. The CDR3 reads CASSLIGDEQFF. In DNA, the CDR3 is TGTGCCAGCAGCCTAATTGGCGATGAGCAGTTCTTC.

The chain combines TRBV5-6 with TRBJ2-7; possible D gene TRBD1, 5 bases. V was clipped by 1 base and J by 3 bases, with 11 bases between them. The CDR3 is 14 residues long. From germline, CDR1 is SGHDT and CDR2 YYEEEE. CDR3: CASSLKGWDYEQYF. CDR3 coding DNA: TGTGCCAGCAGCTTGAAGGGGTGGGACTACGAGCAGTACTTC.

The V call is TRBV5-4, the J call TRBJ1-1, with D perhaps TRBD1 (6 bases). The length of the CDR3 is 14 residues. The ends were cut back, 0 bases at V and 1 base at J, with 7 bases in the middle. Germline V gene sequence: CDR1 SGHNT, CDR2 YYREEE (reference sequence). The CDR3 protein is CASSLVDRNTEAFF. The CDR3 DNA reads TGTGCCAGCAGCTTGGTGGACAGGAACACTGAAGCTTTCTTT. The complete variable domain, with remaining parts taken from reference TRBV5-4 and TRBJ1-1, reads ETGVTQSPTHLIKTRGQQVTLRCSSQSGHNTVSWYQQALGQGPQFIFQYYREEENGRGNFPPRFSGLQFPNYSSELNVNALELDDSALYLCASSLVDRNTEAFFGQGTRLTVV.

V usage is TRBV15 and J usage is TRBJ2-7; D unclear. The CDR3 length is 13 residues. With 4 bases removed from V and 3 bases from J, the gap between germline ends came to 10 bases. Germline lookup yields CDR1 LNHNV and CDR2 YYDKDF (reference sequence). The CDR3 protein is CATSISKGYEQYF. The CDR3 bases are TGTGCCACCAGCATCTCCAAGGGCTACGAGCAGTACTTC.

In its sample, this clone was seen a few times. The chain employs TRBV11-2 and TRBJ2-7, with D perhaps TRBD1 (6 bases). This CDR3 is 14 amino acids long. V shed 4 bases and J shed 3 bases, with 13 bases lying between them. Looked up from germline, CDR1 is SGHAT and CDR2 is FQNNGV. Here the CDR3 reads CASSYRDKYYEQYF. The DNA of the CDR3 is TGTGCCAGCAGCTATCGGGACAAATACTACGAGCAGTACTTC.

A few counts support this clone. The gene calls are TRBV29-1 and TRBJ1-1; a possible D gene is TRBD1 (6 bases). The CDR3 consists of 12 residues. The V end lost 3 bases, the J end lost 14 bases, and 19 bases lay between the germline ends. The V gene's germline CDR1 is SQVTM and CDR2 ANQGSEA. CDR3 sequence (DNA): TGCAGCGTTGACGGGACACCCGCGAATGAATTCTTT. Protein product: CSVDGTPANEFF.

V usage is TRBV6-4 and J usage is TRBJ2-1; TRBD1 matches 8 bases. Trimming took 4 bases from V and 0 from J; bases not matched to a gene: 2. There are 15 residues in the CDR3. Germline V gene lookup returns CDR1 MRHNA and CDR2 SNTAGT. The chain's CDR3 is CASSAGQGSYNEQFF. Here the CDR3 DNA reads TGTGCCAGCAGTGCAGGACAGGGCTCCTACAATGAGCAGTTCTTC.

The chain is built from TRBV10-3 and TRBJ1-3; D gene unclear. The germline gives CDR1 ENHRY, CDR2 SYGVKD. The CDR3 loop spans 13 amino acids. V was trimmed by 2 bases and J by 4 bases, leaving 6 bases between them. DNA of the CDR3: TGTGCCATCAGTGAGGGGCAGGGAAACACCATATATTTT. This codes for CAISEGQGNTIYF.

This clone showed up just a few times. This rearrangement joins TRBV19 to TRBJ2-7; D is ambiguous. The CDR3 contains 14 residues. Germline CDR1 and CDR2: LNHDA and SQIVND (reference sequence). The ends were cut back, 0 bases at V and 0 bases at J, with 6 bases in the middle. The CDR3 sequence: CASSIDAVSYEQYF. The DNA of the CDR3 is TGTGCCAGTAGTATAGATGCGGTCTCCTACGAGCAGTACTTC.

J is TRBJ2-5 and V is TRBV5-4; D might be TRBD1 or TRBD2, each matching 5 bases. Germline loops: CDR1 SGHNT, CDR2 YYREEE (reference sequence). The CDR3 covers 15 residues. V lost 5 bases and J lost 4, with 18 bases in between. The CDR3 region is CASSRGTLVGETQYF. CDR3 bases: TGTGCCAGCAGTCGTGGGACCCTGGTGGGAGAGACCCAGTACTTC. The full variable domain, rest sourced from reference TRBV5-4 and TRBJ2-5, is ETGVTQSPTHLIKTRGQQVTLRCSSQSGHNTVSWYQQALGQGPQFIFQYYREEENGRGNFPPRFSGLQFPNYSSELNVNALELDDSALYLCASSRGTLVGETQYFGPGTRLLVL.